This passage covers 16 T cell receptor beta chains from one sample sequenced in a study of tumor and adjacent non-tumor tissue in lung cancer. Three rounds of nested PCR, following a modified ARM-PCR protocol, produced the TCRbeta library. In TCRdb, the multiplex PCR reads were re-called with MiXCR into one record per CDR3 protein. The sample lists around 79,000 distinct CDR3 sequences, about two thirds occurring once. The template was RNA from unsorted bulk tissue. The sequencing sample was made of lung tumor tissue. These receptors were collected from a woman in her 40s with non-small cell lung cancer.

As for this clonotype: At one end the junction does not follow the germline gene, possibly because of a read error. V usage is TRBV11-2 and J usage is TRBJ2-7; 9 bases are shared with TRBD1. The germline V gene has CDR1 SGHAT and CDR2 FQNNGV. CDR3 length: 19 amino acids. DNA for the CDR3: TGCGACAGCAGCTTCTATCAGGGAATCCGGGACAGGGAATTTCACGAGCAGTACTTC. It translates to CDSSFYQGIRDREFHEQYF.

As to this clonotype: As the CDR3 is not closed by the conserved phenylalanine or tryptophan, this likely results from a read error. This CDR3 reads CGSSLEGGSYNSPLHP. Here the CDR3 DNA reads TGTGGCAGCAGCTTAGAAGGAGGCTCCTATAATTCACCCCTCCACCCT. V is TRBV11-3 and J is TRBJ1-6; the D is unclear. Germline CDR1 and CDR2: SGHNT and YENEEA. The CDR3 has 16 residues.

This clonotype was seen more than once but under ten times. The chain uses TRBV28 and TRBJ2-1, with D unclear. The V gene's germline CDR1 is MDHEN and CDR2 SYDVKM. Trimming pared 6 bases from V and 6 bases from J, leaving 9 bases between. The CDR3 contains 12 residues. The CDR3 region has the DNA TGTGCCAGCAGAATACCCCTCAATGAGCAGTTCTTC. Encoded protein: CASRIPLNEQFF. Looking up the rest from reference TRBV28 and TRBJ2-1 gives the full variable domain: DVKVTQSSRYLVKRTGEKVFLECVQDMDHENMFWYRQDPGLGLRLIYFSYDVKMKEKGDIPEGYSVSREKKERFSLILESASTNQTSMYLCASRIPLNEQFFGPGTRLTVL.

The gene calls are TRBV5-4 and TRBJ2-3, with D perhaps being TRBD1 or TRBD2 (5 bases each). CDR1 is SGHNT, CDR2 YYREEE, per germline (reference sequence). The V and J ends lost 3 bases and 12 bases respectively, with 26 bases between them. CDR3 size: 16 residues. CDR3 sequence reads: CASSSNFGGSIATQYF. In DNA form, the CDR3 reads TGTGCCAGCAGCTCAAATTTTGGGGGAAGCATAGCTACACAGTATTTT. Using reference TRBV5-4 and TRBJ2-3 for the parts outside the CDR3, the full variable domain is ETGVTQSPTHLIKTRGQQVTLRCSSQSGHNTVSWYQQALGQGPQFIFQYYREEENGRGNFPPRFSGLQFPNYSSELNVNALELDDSALYLCASSSNFGGSIATQYFGPGTRLTVL.

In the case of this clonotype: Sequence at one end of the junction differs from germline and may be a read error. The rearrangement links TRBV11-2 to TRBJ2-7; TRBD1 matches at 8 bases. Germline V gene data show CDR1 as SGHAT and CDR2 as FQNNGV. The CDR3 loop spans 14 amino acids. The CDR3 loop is CASSPGQVAYDQYF. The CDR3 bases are TGTGCTAGCAGCCCGGGACAGGTGGCCTACGATCAGTACTTC. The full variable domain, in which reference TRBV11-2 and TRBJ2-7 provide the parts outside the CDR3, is EAGVAQSPRYKIIEKRQSVAFWCNPISGHATLYWYQQILGQGPKLLIQFQNNGVVDDSQLPKDRFSAERLKGVDSTLKIQPAKLEDSAVYLCASSPGQVAYDQYFGPGTRLTVT.

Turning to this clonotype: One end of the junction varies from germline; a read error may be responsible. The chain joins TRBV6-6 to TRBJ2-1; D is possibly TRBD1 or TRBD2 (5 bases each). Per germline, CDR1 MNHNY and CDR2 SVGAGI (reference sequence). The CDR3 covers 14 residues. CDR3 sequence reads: CANRRVGDHNEQFF. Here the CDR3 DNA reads TGTGCCAACAGGCGGGTTGGGGATCACAATGAACAGTTCTTC.

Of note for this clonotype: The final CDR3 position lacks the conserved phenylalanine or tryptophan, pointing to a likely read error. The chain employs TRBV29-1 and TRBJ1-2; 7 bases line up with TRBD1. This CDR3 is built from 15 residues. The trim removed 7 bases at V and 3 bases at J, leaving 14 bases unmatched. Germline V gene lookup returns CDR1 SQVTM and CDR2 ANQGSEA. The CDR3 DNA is TGCAGCGCTGAGGGAAGACAGGGTTTAGACTATGGCTACACCATC. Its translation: CSAEGRQGLDYGYTI.

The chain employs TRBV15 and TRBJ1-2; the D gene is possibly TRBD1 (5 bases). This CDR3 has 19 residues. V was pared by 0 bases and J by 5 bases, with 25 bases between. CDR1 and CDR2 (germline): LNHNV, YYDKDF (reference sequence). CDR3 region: CATSRERPTYIGQLYGYTF. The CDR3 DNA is TGTGCCACCAGCAGAGAACGCCCGACATACATAGGACAATTATATGGCTACACCTTC.

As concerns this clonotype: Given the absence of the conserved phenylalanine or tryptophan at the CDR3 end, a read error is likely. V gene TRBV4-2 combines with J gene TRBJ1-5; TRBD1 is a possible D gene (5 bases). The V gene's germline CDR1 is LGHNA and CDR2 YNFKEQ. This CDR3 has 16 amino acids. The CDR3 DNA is TGTGCCAGCAGACAAGTTCAGGGCCTTAGCAATCAGCCCCAGCATTTA. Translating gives CASRQVQGLSNQPQHL.

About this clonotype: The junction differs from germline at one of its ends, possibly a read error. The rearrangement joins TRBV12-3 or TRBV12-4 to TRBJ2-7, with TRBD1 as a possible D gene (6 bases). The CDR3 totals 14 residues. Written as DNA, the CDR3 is TGTGTCAGCAGTTTTAGGGACAAAGGATACGAGAAGTACTTC. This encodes CVSSFRDKGYEKYF.

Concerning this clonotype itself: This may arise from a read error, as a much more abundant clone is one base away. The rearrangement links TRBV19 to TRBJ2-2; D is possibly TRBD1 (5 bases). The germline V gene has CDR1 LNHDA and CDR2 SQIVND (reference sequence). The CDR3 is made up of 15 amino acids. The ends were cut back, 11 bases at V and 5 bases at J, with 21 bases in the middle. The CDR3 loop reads CACKTFDQGTGELFF. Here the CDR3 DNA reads TGTGCCTGTAAGACATTTGATCAGGGAACCGGGGAGCTGTTTTTT. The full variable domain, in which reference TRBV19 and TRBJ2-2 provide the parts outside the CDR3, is DGGITQSPKYLFRKEGQNVTLSCEQNLNHDAMYWYRQDPGQGLRLIYYSQIVNDFQKGDIAEGYSVSREKKESFPLTVTSAQKNPTAFYLCACKTFDQGTGELFFGEGSRLTVL.

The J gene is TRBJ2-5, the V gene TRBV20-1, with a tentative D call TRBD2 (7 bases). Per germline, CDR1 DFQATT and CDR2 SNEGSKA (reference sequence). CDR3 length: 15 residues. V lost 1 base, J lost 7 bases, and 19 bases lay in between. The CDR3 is CSARGQRQRGGTQYF. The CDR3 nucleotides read TGCAGTGCTAGAGGACAGCGCCAGAGGGGGGGGACCCAGTACTTC.

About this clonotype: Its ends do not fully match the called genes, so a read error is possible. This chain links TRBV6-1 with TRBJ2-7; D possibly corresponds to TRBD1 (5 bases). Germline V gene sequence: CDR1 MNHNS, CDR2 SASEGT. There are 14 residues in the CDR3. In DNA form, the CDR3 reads TGTGCCACCAGTGATGATGCAGGGCCCTACGAGCAGTACTTC. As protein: CATSDDAGPYEQYF.

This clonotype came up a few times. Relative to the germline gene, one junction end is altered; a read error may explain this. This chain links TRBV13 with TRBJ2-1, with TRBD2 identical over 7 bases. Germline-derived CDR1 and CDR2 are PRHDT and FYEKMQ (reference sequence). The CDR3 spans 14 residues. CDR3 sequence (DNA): TGTGCCAACAGCTGGACTAGTGGGATTAACGAGCAGTTCTTC. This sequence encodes CANSWTSGINEQFF.

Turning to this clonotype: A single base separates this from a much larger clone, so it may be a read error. CDR3 nucleotide sequence: TGCGCCAGCAGCCATGGCTACCCCCGCTCCGGGGGGCTGTTTTTT. This gives the protein CASSHGYPRSGGLFF. The chain couples TRBV4-1 to TRBJ2-2; D perhaps matches TRBD2 (6 bases). Germline V gives CDR1 MGHRA, CDR2 YSYEKL. The CDR3 covers 15 residues.

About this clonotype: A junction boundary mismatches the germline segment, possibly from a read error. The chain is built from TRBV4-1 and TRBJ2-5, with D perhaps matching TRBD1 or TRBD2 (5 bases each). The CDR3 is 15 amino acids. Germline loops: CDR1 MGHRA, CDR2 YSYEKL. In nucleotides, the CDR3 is TGCGCCAGCAGCCTGGGGGTTGGCACCCAAGAGGCCCAGTACTTC. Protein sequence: CASSLGVGTQEAQYF.